Listed below are T cell receptor beta chains from one sample, sequenced in a study of metastatic and nonmetastatic thyroid tumors. From the PCR reads, TCRdb re-called clones with MiXCR. The table includes tens of thousands of clones, about 14% detected once. The sequenced sample was blood. The origin of the receptors is a female donor with papillary thyroid cancer or a benign thyroid nodule (not recorded which). Some clones in this sample may be carry-over from other donors' samples. Both conserved end residues are part of each CDR3. Fields, in order: clone size, J gene, V gene, D gene, CDR3 protein, CDR3 DNA. D genes are given only for firm matches. The size of a clone is reported for some rows only, either as once, few or many, or as a class for expanded clones.

many | TRBJ2-7 | TRBV20-1 | . | CSATGPGANYEQYF | TGCAGTGCTACAGGCCCGGGGGCAAACTACGAGCAGTACTTC
many | TRBJ2-7 | TRBV20-1 | . | CSANRRTFYEQYF | TGCAGTGCTAACAGGAGGACTTTCTACGAGCAGTACTTC
many | TRBJ1-1 | TRBV9 | . | CASSVLAGGTEAFF | TGTGCCAGCAGCGTATTGGCAGGAGGCACTGAAGCTTTCTTT
many | TRBJ2-7 | TRBV10-2 | . | CASSELLAFYEQYF | TGCGCCAGCAGTGAGTTACTAGCATTCTACGAGCAGTACTTC
many | TRBJ2-5 | TRBV2 | TRBD2 | CASKPTAASGLETQYF | TGTGCCAGCAAACCGACTGCGGCTAGCGGCTTAGAGACCCAGTACTTC
many | TRBJ1-2 | TRBV9 | TRBD1 | CASSVGQGDYGYTF | TGTGCCAGCAGCGTAGGACAGGGCGACTATGGCTACACCTTC
many | TRBJ2-1 | TRBV9 | TRBD2 | CASSVQPLAGGHNEQFF | TGTGCCAGCAGCGTCCAACCACTAGCGGGAGGTCACAATGAGCAGTTCTTC
many | TRBJ1-1 | TRBV6-1 | . | CASAWGDANTEAFF | TGTGCCAGCGCTTGGGGGGATGCGAACACTGAAGCTTTCTTT
many | TRBJ1-1 | TRBV29-1 | . | CSVVRSYTEAFF | TGCAGCGTTGTTAGAAGTTACACTGAAGCTTTCTTT
many | TRBJ1-1 | TRBV9 | TRBD1 | CASSVVGTGVTEAFF | TGTGCCAGCAGCGTAGTCGGGACAGGGGTGACTGAAGCTTTCTTT
. | TRBJ2-2 | TRBV5-1 | . | CASRRNTGELFF | TGCGCCAGCAGGCGGAACACCGGGGAGCTGTTTTTT
many | TRBJ2-1 | TRBV15 | . | CATSRDTDEQFF | TGTGCCACCAGCAGAGATACTGATGAGCAGTTCTTC
many | TRBJ2-6 | TRBV27 | TRBD1 | CASSLDRAFSGANVLTF | TGTGCCAGCAGTTTAGACAGGGCGTTCTCTGGGGCCAACGTCCTGACTTTC
. | TRBJ2-7 | TRBV5-4 | . | CASSLVGGMQYF | TGTGCCAGCAGCTTGGTCGGGGGTATGCAGTACTTC
many | TRBJ2-2 | TRBV7-8 | . | CASQLAVLRGTGELFF | TGTGCCAGCCAGCTGGCGGTACTACGAGGCACCGGGGAGCTGTTTTTT
. | TRBJ2-2 | TRBV12-3/TRBV12-4 | . | CASSRADGDRELFF | TGTGCCAGCAGTAGAGCTGACGGGGACCGGGAGCTGTTTTTT
many | TRBJ2-1 | TRBV28 | TRBD1 | CASSRHRGYIDEQFF | TGTGCCAGCAGTCGACACAGGGGGTATATCGATGAGCAGTTCTTC
. | TRBJ2-7 | TRBV6-1 | TRBD2 | CVSTRDAREGSEQYF | TGTGTCAGCACGCGGGACGCACGGGAGGGTAGCGAGCAGTACTTC
many | TRBJ1-3 | TRBV5-1 | . | CASSLVGQPTSGNTIYF | TGCGCCAGCAGCTTGGTCGGACAGCCGACCTCTGGAAACACCATATATTTT
many | TRBJ2-7 | TRBV16 | TRBD2 | CASSSGTHYEQYF | TGTGCCAGCAGTAGCGGGACTCACTACGAGCAGTACTTC
many | TRBJ2-1 | TRBV20-1 | . | CSARGGWGSLNEQFF | TGCAGTGCTAGAGGGGGCTGGGGGAGTTTGAATGAGCAGTTCTTC
many | TRBJ2-2 | TRBV11-1 | . | CASSLPLGGLSDGELFF | TGTGCCAGCAGCTTACCCCTAGGGGGTCTGAGTGACGGGGAGCTGTTTTTT
many | TRBJ2-2 | TRBV12-3/TRBV12-4 | . | CASSFSGELFF | TGTGCCAGCAGTTTCTCCGGGGAGCTGTTTTTT
. | TRBJ2-3 | TRBV6-1 | TRBD2 | CASSGGTSGADTQYF | TGTGCCAGCAGTGGAGGGACTAGTGGAGCAGATACGCAGTATTTT
many | TRBJ1-2 | TRBV7-9 | . | CASSLALYGYTF | TGTGCCAGCAGCTTAGCTCTCTATGGCTACACCTTC
many | TRBJ1-1 | TRBV20-1 | . | CSARALMTRSEAFF | TGCAGTGCTAGAGCCCTAATGACTCGTTCTGAAGCTTTCTTT
many | TRBJ2-3 | TRBV7-8 | . | CASSLTQIGDTQYF | TGTGCCAGCAGCTTAACTCAAATAGGGGATACGCAGTATTTT
many | TRBJ2-1 | TRBV6-1 | . | CASSPPRVDEQFF | TGTGCCAGCAGTCCCCCCCGGGTTGATGAGCAGTTCTTC
few | TRBJ2-4 | TRBV20-1 | . | CSARGGGDIAKNIQYF | TGCAGTGCTAGAGGGGGAGGGGACATAGCCAAAAACATTCAGTACTTC
many | TRBJ1-1 | TRBV7-6 | . | CASSLIGGDTEAFF | TGTGCCAGCAGCTTAATAGGGGGTGACACTGAAGCTTTCTTT
many | TRBJ1-1 | TRBV7-9 | TRBD1 | CASSDRGARAFF | TGTGCCAGCAGCGACAGGGGAGCGAGGGCTTTCTTT
medium-sized | TRBJ2-7 | TRBV6-1 | . | CASSEEGRFFYEQYF | TGTGCCAGCAGTGAAGAGGGCAGGTTTTTCTACGAGCAGTACTTC
. | TRBJ2-3 | TRBV28 | . | CASSEAGPGDTQYF | TGTGCCAGCAGTGAAGCGGGTCCTGGAGATACGCAGTATTTT
. | TRBJ1-2 | TRBV30 | . | CAWSVGGHYGYTF | TGTGCCTGGAGTGTAGGTGGTCACTATGGCTACACCTTC
. | TRBJ2-1 | TRBV20-1 | TRBD2 | CSADPGLADYNEQFF | TGCAGTGCTGACCCGGGACTAGCGGACTACAATGAGCAGTTCTTC
medium-sized | TRBJ2-1 | TRBV27 | TRBD1 | CASSPLRQGEQFF | TGTGCCAGCAGTCCCCTCCGACAGGGCGAGCAGTTCTTC
few | TRBJ2-7 | TRBV6-5 | TRBD1 | CASSSAPGQGYEQYF | TGTGCCAGCAGTTCTGCCCCGGGACAGGGATACGAGCAGTACTTC
many | TRBJ1-6 | TRBV18 | TRBD1 | CASSPDRVRNSPLHF | TGTGCCAGCTCACCTGACAGGGTTAGGAATTCACCCCTCCACTTT
many | TRBJ1-2 | TRBV30 | TRBD1 | CAWSGAGTGGYGYTF | TGTGCCTGGAGTGGGGCCGGGACAGGGGGGTATGGCTACACCTTC
many | TRBJ2-1 | TRBV20-1 | TRBD2 | CSARDRLAGFSRQFF | TGCAGTGCTAGAGATCGGCTAGCGGGCTTTTCAAGGCAGTTCTTC
. | TRBJ2-3 | TRBV5-1 | . | CASSALGIRADTQYF | TGCGCCAGCAGCGCACTGGGGATACGCGCAGATACGCAGTATTTT
few | TRBJ2-7 | TRBV6-1 | . | CATLVNGPTYEQYF | TGTGCCACATTGGTTAACGGGCCTACTTACGAGCAGTACTTC
many | TRBJ2-3 | TRBV9 | . | CASSVEKDTQYF | TGTGCCAGCAGCGTAGAAAAGGATACGCAGTATTTT
. | TRBJ1-5 | TRBV6-1 | . | CASKDPGGGDGQPQHF | TGTGCCAGCAAGGACCCGGGGGGAGGGGATGGCCAGCCCCAGCATTTT
many | TRBJ2-1 | TRBV11-2 | . | CASSSTRLHNEQFF | TGTGCCAGCAGCTCTACTAGGTTACACAATGAGCAGTTCTTC
many | TRBJ1-1 | TRBV6-5 | . | CASSYSRGLNTEAFF | TGTGCCAGCAGTTACAGTCGGGGGTTGAACACTGAAGCTTTCTTT
many | TRBJ1-3 | TRBV12-3/TRBV12-4 | TRBD1 | CASTTGSPGNTIYF | TGTGCCAGCACGACAGGGTCCCCTGGAAACACCATATATTTT
many | TRBJ1-5 | TRBV28 | TRBD1 | CASTSQGRTQPQHF | TGTGCCAGCACCTCACAGGGGCGCACTCAGCCCCAGCATTTT
medium-sized | TRBJ1-1 | TRBV28 | . | CASREGGANTEAFF | TGTGCCAGCAGGGAGGGGGGCGCGAACACTGAAGCTTTCTTT
many | TRBJ2-1 | TRBV6-1 | TRBD2 | CASSEPGGRAYNEQFF | TGTGCCAGCAGTGAACCGGGCGGGAGGGCCTACAATGAGCAGTTCTTC
many | TRBJ2-2 | TRBV4-2 | TRBD2 | CASSQDWLAGVSNTGELFF | TGTGCCAGCAGCCAAGATTGGCTAGCGGGAGTGTCGAACACCGGGGAGCTGTTTTTT
few | TRBJ2-5 | TRBV10-3 | . | CAIRDGEETQYF | TGTGCCATCAGGGATGGAGAAGAGACCCAGTACTTC
. | TRBJ2-3 | TRBV2 | . | CASSPQLGSTTDTQYF | TGTGCCAGCAGCCCCCAGCTGGGTTCCACCACAGATACGCAGTATTTT